The 29 T cell receptor beta chains in this list originate from one sample, sequenced in a study of blood T cell repertoires in COVID-19. The data were produced by immunoSEQ multiplex PCR, yet TCRdb's version contains in-frame clones alone and is incomplete. The table records approximately 130,000 clones, around three quarters of them present only once. Sequenced sample: peripheral blood. The receptor set was obtained from a human donor in a cohort sampled during active COVID-19.

V and J are TRBV12-3 or TRBV12-4 and TRBJ1-1; TRBD1 matches at 8 bases. This CDR3 region has 13 residues. With V trimmed by 6 bases and J by 5 bases, 5 bases remained unmatched. In nucleotides, the CDR3 is TGTGCCAGCAGCCCCCGGACAGGGACTGAAGCTTTCTTT. Amino acids: CASSPRTGTEAFF.

V usage is TRBV5-5 and J usage is TRBJ2-3, with D perhaps TRBD1 (5 bases). This CDR3 spans 13 amino acids. Trimming took off 0 bases at V and 4 bases at J, with 6 bases between the two ends. Looked up from germline, CDR1 is SGHKS and CDR2 is YYEKEE (reference sequence). The CDR3 nucleotides are TGTGCCAGCAGCTTGGCGACAGCAGATACGCAGTATTTT. Translating it yields CASSLATADTQYF.

This clone was detected a few times. The chain employs TRBV9 and TRBJ1-2, with D hard to call. The CDR3 has 16 residues. Looked up from germline, CDR1 is SGDLS and CDR2 is YYNGEE. The V gene lost 4 bases and the J gene lost 7 bases, with 23 bases spanning the gap. The CDR3 spells CASSPSELSPPVGYTF. CDR3 coding DNA: TGTGCCAGCAGCCCGTCGGAGTTGTCACCTCCGGTTGGCTACACCTTC.

This clone was detected a few times. V and J are TRBV19 and TRBJ1-1; perhaps TRBD1 as D (5 bases). CDR1 is LNHDA, CDR2 SQIVND, per germline (reference sequence). This CDR3 comprises 14 residues. Trimming stripped 5 bases from V and 2 bases from J, with 12 bases between. CDR3 residues: CASSGAGLNTEAFF. The CDR3 coding sequence is TGTGCCAGTAGTGGGGCAGGTCTCAACACTGAAGCTTTCTTT.

The chain employs TRBV15 and TRBJ2-1; 16 positions agree with TRBD2. The CDR3 spans 18 residues. Per germline, CDR1 LNHNV and CDR2 YYDKDF (reference sequence). Unmatched junction bases numbered 8, after V lost 3 bases and J lost 6 bases. The DNA for the CDR3 is TGTGCCACCAGCAGGGTCTCCGGGACTAGCGGGGGGGCCAATGAGCAGTTCTTC. This sequence encodes CATSRVSGTSGGANEQFF.

V gene TRBV27 combines with J gene TRBJ2-3, with 9 bases lining up with TRBD2. The V segment lost 8 bases and the J segment 3 bases; nucleotides outside the gene matches: 9. The germline gives CDR1 MNHEY, CDR2 SMNVEV (reference sequence). The CDR3 length is 15 residues. The CDR3 region has the DNA TGTGCCAGCGGTCCGGGACTAGCAAGTACAGATACGCAGTATTTT. It specifies CASGPGLASTDTQYF.

The V call is TRBV28, the J call TRBJ2-2; 10 nucleotides line up with TRBD1. CDR1 is MDHEN, CDR2 SYDVKM, per germline. V lost 6 bases, J lost 4 bases, and 5 bases stayed unmatched. CDR3 size: 15 residues. The chain's CDR3 is CASRAGTGATGELFF. The DNA of the CDR3 is TGTGCCAGCAGAGCCGGGACAGGGGCCACCGGGGAGCTGTTTTTT.

This clone has a handful of counts. The chain combines TRBV30 with TRBJ1-1; D remains unclear. Trimming pared 8 bases from V and 2 bases from J, leaving 12 bases between. The V gene's germline CDR1 is GTSNPN and CDR2 SVGIG (reference sequence). This CDR3 comprises 12 residues. The CDR3 bases are TGTGCCCAGAACCTAGTCAACACTGAAGCTTTCTTT. As protein: CAQNLVNTEAFF. Variable domain in full (rest from reference TRBV30 and TRBJ1-1): SQTIHQWPATLVQPVGSPLSLECTVEGTSNPNLYWYRQAAGRGLQLLFYSVGIGQISSEVPQNLSASRPQDRQFILSSKKLLLSDSGFYLCAQNLVNTEAFFGQGTRLTVV.

This chain joins TRBV5-4 and TRBJ1-2; TRBD1 matches 11 bases. Trimming at V came to 4 bases and at J to 7 bases, leaving 9 bases not matched to a gene. CDR1 and CDR2 from the germline V gene are SGHNT and YYREEE (reference sequence). The CDR3 length is 15 residues. CDR3 in amino acids: CASSQTGTGGGGYTF. For the CDR3, the DNA is TGTGCCAGCAGCCAAACCGGGACAGGGGGTGGTGGCTACACCTTC. Using reference TRBV5-4 and TRBJ1-2 for the parts outside the CDR3, the full variable domain is ETGVTQSPTHLIKTRGQQVTLRCSSQSGHNTVSWYQQALGQGPQFIFQYYREEENGRGNFPPRFSGLQFPNYSSELNVNALELDDSALYLCASSQTGTGGGGYTFGSGTRLTVV.

This clone was found many times. CDR3 coding DNA: TGTGCCTGGAGCCCGTGGCAGGGAGGAGGATCACCCCTCCACTTT. This encodes CAWSPWQGGGSPLHF. This rearrangement joins TRBV30 to TRBJ1-6, with TRBD1 as a possible D gene (5 bases). CDR3 size: 15 residues. Germline loops: CDR1 GTSNPN, CDR2 SVGIG (reference sequence). Trimming stripped 3 bases from V and 10 bases from J, with 19 bases between.

The chain couples TRBV5-6 to TRBJ2-6; possible D gene TRBD2, 6 bases. Per the germline V gene, CDR1 is SGHDT and CDR2 is YYEEEE. V was shortened by 6 bases and J by 2 bases, with 12 bases between the two germline ends. The CDR3 runs 15 residues. CDR3 sequence reads: CASTLWGAGANVLTF. The DNA of the CDR3 is TGTGCCAGCACCCTATGGGGGGCTGGGGCCAACGTCCTGACTTTC.

This chain connects TRBV19 to TRBJ1-2; D might be TRBD1 (6 bases). CDR1 LNHDA and CDR2 SQIVND come from the germline V gene (reference sequence). CDR3 length equals 15 residues. With 5 bases removed from V and 8 bases from J, the gap between germline ends came to 21 bases. This chain's CDR3 is CASSPLDSGGRGYTF. CDR3 nucleotides: TGTGCCAGTAGTCCCCTGGACAGTGGAGGTAGAGGCTACACCTTC.

The gene calls are TRBV5-8 and TRBJ1-2; perhaps TRBD1 as D (5 bases). The CDR3 has 17 residues. Germline V gene data show CDR1 as SGHTS and CDR2 as YDEGEE. Trimming removed 0 bases at V and 3 bases at J, with 18 bases between. CDR3 coding DNA: TGTGCCAGCAGCTTGGCCAGTTGGACAAGGCCAGACTATGGCTACACCTTC. It is translated as CASSLASWTRPDYGYTF.

The chain couples TRBV9 to TRBJ2-5; a possible D gene is TRBD2 (7 bases). Germline values: CDR1 SGDLS, CDR2 YYNGEE. This CDR3 is 13 amino acids long. V dropped 3 bases and J dropped 5 bases, with 11 bases sitting between them. This CDR3 reads CASSGEGGETQYF. For the CDR3, the DNA is TGTGCCAGCAGCGGGGAGGGGGGGGAGACCCAGTACTTC.

This rearrangement joins TRBV5-1 to TRBJ1-4; 9 bases fit TRBD1. The junction had 4 bases not matched to a gene; V was cut back by 4 bases and J by 6 bases. Germline V gene sequence: CDR1 SGHRS, CDR2 YFSETQ. This CDR3 spans 14 amino acids. CDR3 nucleotides: TGCGCCAGCAGCGGGGGACAGGGCCATGAAAAACTGTTTTTT. Its protein product is CASSGGQGHEKLFF.

This clone was recorded a few times. The J gene is TRBJ1-6, the V gene TRBV28, with D perhaps TRBD1 (6 bases). The CDR3 is 16 residues long. V was clipped by 2 bases and J by 14 bases, with 22 bases between them. Germline V gene data show CDR1 as MDHEN and CDR2 as SYDVKM. In DNA form, the CDR3 reads TGTGCCAGCAGTTTAGACCCAGGGGTATTGAAAGGGACCCTCCACTTT. Encoded protein: CASSLDPGVLKGTLHF.

The genes are TRBV6-5 and TRBJ2-7; 9 bases align to TRBD1. In germline, CDR1 is MNHEY, CDR2 SVGAGI. CDR3 length: 15 amino acids. With V trimmed by 4 bases and J by 4 bases, 8 bases remained unmatched. This CDR3 is CASSSPGQGGYEQYF. In DNA form, the CDR3 reads TGTGCCAGCAGTTCACCGGGACAGGGAGGTTACGAGCAGTACTTC.

The gene calls are TRBV28 and TRBJ1-4; a possible D gene is TRBD1 (6 bases). With 5 bases removed from V and 3 bases from J, the gap between germline ends came to 10 bases. Looked up from germline, CDR1 is MDHEN and CDR2 is SYDVKM. The CDR3 sequence is 14 residues long. CDR3 protein: CASSLYRANEKLFF. CDR3 bases: TGTGCCAGCAGTCTCTACAGGGCTAATGAAAAACTGTTTTTT.

The chain links TRBV7-7 to TRBJ2-5; 7 nucleotides line up with TRBD2. Germline lookup yields CDR1 SSHAT and CDR2 FNYEAQ (reference sequence). The CDR3 totals 13 residues. The ends lost 3 bases at V and 5 bases at J; junction bases unmatched: 3. In DNA, the CDR3 is TGTGCCAGCAGCTTGGGGGGGGTGGAGACCCAGTACTTC. Translating gives CASSLGGVETQYF.

The chain is built from TRBV7-8 and TRBJ2-7; TRBD2 matches 7 bases. Looked up from germline, CDR1 is SGHVS and CDR2 is FQNEAQ. The V and J ends lost 7 bases and 4 bases, in that order; junction bases with no gene match: 10. The CDR3 loop spans 14 amino acids. CDR3 sequence reads: CASILGTGGYEQYF. As DNA, the CDR3 is TGTGCCAGCATCTTGGGGACGGGAGGATACGAGCAGTACTTC.

The chain employs TRBV9 and TRBJ2-1; TRBD2 is a possible D gene (6 bases). The CDR3 totals 12 residues. Trimming removed 0 bases from V and 10 bases from J, with 8 bases in between. Germline CDR1 reads SGDLS; CDR2 reads YYNGEE. The DNA of the CDR3 is TGTGCCAGCAGCGTAGCTACTAGCGAGCAGTTCTTC. It encodes CASSVATSEQFF.

The chain recombines TRBV27 with TRBJ2-1; TRBD1 matches at 7 bases. Germline-derived CDR1 and CDR2 are MNHEY and SMNVEV (reference sequence). This CDR3 spans 16 amino acids. The V gene end was trimmed by 0 bases and the J gene end by 2 bases; junction bases not matched to a gene: 4. Written as DNA, the CDR3 is TGTGCCAGCAGTTTATCGACAGGGACGGCCTACAATGAGCAGTTCTTC. Protein: CASSLSTGTAYNEQFF.

The chain joins TRBV2 to TRBJ2-3, with 7 bases that match TRBD2. The germline CDR1 and CDR2 sequences are SNHLY and FYNNEI. V shed 7 bases and J 1 base; nucleotides not matched to a gene: 11. This CDR3 spans 16 amino acids. The CDR3 is CASKAGGGGGTDTQYF. The CDR3 bases are TGTGCCAGCAAGGCAGGAGGCGGGGGTGGCACAGATACGCAGTATTTT.

This chain links TRBV2 with TRBJ1-4; 7 bases align to TRBD1. V was pared by 5 bases and J by 8 bases, with 5 bases of the junction left unmatched. Germline V lookup: CDR1 SNHLY, CDR2 FYNNEI. The CDR3 is made up of 13 amino acids. CDR3 sequence: CASSRQGEEKLFF. In DNA form, the CDR3 reads TGTGCCAGCAGTAGACAGGGAGAGGAAAAACTGTTTTTT.

The rearrangement joins TRBV5-6 to TRBJ1-1; no definite D call. The CDR3 is 15 amino acids. Per the germline V gene, CDR1 is SGHDT and CDR2 is YYEEEE. Trimming cost V 4 bases and J 2 bases, with 15 bases left between them. The CDR3 is CASSLPSRFNTEAFF. The CDR3 nucleotides are TGTGCCAGCAGCCTCCCTTCCAGGTTTAACACTGAAGCTTTCTTT.

The J gene is TRBJ2-3, the V gene TRBV7-6; D remains ambiguous. Trimming stripped 5 bases from V and 2 bases from J, with 20 bases between. The V gene's germline CDR1 is SGHVS and CDR2 FNYEAQ. This CDR3 is built from 17 residues. The DNA of the CDR3 is TGTGCCAGCAGCCCCGCCTCAAATATACAGCTCACAGATACGCAGTATTTT. Translation gives CASSPASNIQLTDTQYF.

This clone was found a few times. This chain joins TRBV28 and TRBJ1-4; D is possibly TRBD1 (6 bases). CDR1 MDHEN and CDR2 SYDVKM come from the germline V gene. There are 16 residues in the CDR3. Trimming took off 3 bases at V and 4 bases at J, with 15 bases between the two ends. CDR3 in DNA: TGTGCCAGCAGTTTCGTCAGGGGTGGCCTTAATGAAAAACTGTTTTTT. The encoded protein is CASSFVRGGLNEKLFF.

The gene calls are TRBV11-3 and TRBJ2-5; 7 bases are shared with TRBD2. Germline CDR1 is SGHNT and CDR2 is YENEEA. This CDR3 is built from 14 residues. J gave up 5 bases and V 4 bases, and 7 bases lay outside the gene matches. CDR3 residues: CASSSGGPRETQYF. The CDR3 region has the DNA TGTGCCAGCAGCTCGGGGGGTCCGAGGGAGACCCAGTACTTC.

Of note for this clone: This sample also contains other DNA sequences that code for the same CDR3. The chain uses TRBV15 and TRBJ2-1, with no clear D. There are 13 residues in the CDR3. In germline, CDR1 is LNHNV, CDR2 YYDKDF (reference sequence). The V end was cut by 0 bases, the J end by 9 bases, with 9 bases between. The CDR3: CATSRDLLPEQFF. The CDR3 bases are TGTGCCACCAGCAGAGATCTATTGCCTGAGCAGTTCTTC.